The entry that follows covers one T cell receptor beta chain sequence. Germline CDR1 SEHNR, CDR2 FQNEAQ (reference sequence). V lost 4 bases to trimming and J lost 1 base, with 14 bases between them. The CDR3 covers 16 residues. Using immunoSEQ multiplex PCR, the repertoire was profiled, and TCRdb retains in-frame clones only, with some absent. This sample has fewer than 85,000 clones, with 83% found just once. The source of the sample is a study of T cell responses to AZD1222 COVID-19 vaccine. The rearrangement uses TRBV7-9 and TRBJ1-3; a weak D match, TRBD1 (6 bases). The TCR was taken from an adult who received the AZD1222 COVID-19 vaccine. The material sequenced was peripheral blood, taken 28 days after the second AZD1222 dose. The CDR3 bases are TGTGCCAGCAGCTCCACAGGGTTGGGGTCTGGAAACACCATATATTTT. Translating it yields CASSSTGLGSGNTIYF.